The 15 T cell receptor beta chains given below trace back to one sample, sequenced in a study of blood T cell repertoires in COVID-19. Assay used: immunoSEQ multiplex PCR; TCRdb lists only in-frame clones, some missing. Among some 130,000 clones listed, 70% to 90% were seen once. Input material: PBMCs or T cells enriched from blood (not recorded which). These TCRs come from a woman aged 45 to 65 who had recovered from COVID-19.

The gene calls are TRBV2 and TRBJ1-5; 11 bases are shared with TRBD1. CDR3 length: 14 residues. Germline CDR1 and CDR2: SNHLY and FYNNEI. J lost 7 bases, V lost 10 bases, and 9 bases had no gene match. DNA for the CDR3: TGTGCCATCCGGACAGGGGGCATTGCGCAGCCCCAGCATTTT. As protein: CAIRTGGIAQPQHF.

The chain couples TRBV7-9 to TRBJ2-5, with TRBD2 matching 11 bases. Germline assignment: CDR1 SEHNR and CDR2 FQNEAQ (reference sequence). The CDR3 contains 19 residues. Trimming took 4 bases from V and 1 from J; bases not matched to a gene: 14. The CDR3 protein is CASSSDAPTSGETQETQYF. Here the CDR3 DNA reads TGTGCCAGCAGCTCGGACGCTCCGACTAGCGGGGAGACCCAAGAGACCCAGTACTTC.

Here the CDR3 reads CASSDLQQETQYF. The CDR3 DNA follows: TGTGCCAGCAGTGACTTACAGCAAGAGACCCAGTACTTC. The chain couples TRBV2 to TRBJ2-5; D uncertain. The V and J ends lost 3 bases and 2 bases respectively, with 7 bases between them. The CDR3 is 13 residues long. CDR1 SNHLY and CDR2 FYNNEI come from the germline V gene.

This clone showed up just a few times. The gene calls are TRBV6-5 and TRBJ1-6; D gene ambiguous. CDR1 is MNHEY and CDR2 is SVGAGI in the germline V gene. V lost 5 bases and J 10 bases, leaving 12 bases between the germline ends. The CDR3 length is 13 residues. The CDR3 loop is CASSTTRGSPLHF. In DNA form, the CDR3 reads TGTGCCAGCAGTACCACGAGAGGATCACCCCTCCACTTT.

This chain links TRBV7-2 with TRBJ2-7; 7 bases line up with TRBD1. There are 14 residues in the CDR3. The trim removed 4 bases at V and 0 bases at J, leaving 3 bases unmatched. The germline gives CDR1 SGHTA, CDR2 FQGNSA. This CDR3 is CASSSTGSSYEQYF. The CDR3, as DNA: TGTGCCAGCAGCTCGACAGGGAGCTCCTACGAGCAGTACTTC.

V and J are TRBV19 and TRBJ2-7; D perhaps matches TRBD1 (6 bases). CDR3 length: 14 amino acids. Germline V gene sequence: CDR1 LNHDA, CDR2 SQIVND (reference sequence). Deletions cut 5 bases from V and 5 bases from J, with 16 bases between. The CDR3 bases are TGTGCCAGTAGTTTAAGACAGGCCCCGGACGAGCAGTACTTC. Protein product: CASSLRQAPDEQYF. Drawing the rest from reference TRBV19 and TRBJ2-7, the complete variable domain is DGGITQSPKYLFRKEGQNVTLSCEQNLNHDAMYWYRQDPGQGLRLIYYSQIVNDFQKGDIAEGYSVSREKKESFPLTVTSAQKNPTAFYLCASSLRQAPDEQYFGPGTRLTVT.

The chain is built from TRBV6-5 and TRBJ2-2; D gene unclear. In germline, CDR1 is MNHEY, CDR2 SVGAGI. This CDR3 is built from 12 residues. Deletions cut 6 bases from V and 8 bases from J, with 10 bases between. CDR3 coding DNA: TGTGCCAGCAGGCCATCGGTTGGGGAGCTGTTTTTT. Translated, it gives CASRPSVGELFF.

This chain joins TRBV5-1 and TRBJ1-2; TRBD1 matches 7 bases. Unmatched junction bases numbered 2, after V lost 4 bases and J lost 2 bases. The CDR3 sequence is 13 residues long. Germline-derived CDR1 and CDR2 are SGHRS and YFSETQ. The CDR3: CASSGGQNYGYTF. For the CDR3, the DNA is TGCGCCAGCAGCGGGGGACAGAACTATGGCTACACCTTC.

The chain employs TRBV7-9 and TRBJ1-3; maybe TRBD1 (6 bases). V was trimmed by 6 bases and J by 9 bases, leaving 21 bases between them. The CDR3 is 15 amino acids. CDR1 SEHNR and CDR2 FQNEAQ come from the germline V gene (reference sequence). CDR3 nucleotide sequence: TGTGCCAGCAGTCCCCAGCACCTTACAGGGACCACCATATATTTT. It specifies CASSPQHLTGTTIYF.

V is TRBV5-1 and J is TRBJ1-1; TRBD1 agrees at 9 bases. The V and J ends lost 4 bases and 4 bases, in that order; junction bases with no gene match: 11. CDR3 length: 16 amino acids. The V gene's germline CDR1 is SGHRS and CDR2 YFSETQ. CDR3 sequence reads: CASSPGTGRDSTEAFF. The DNA for the CDR3 is TGCGCCAGCAGCCCCGGGACAGGGCGGGATAGCACTGAAGCTTTCTTT. Full variable domain (remainder filled in from reference TRBV5-1 and TRBJ1-1): KAGVTQTPRYLIKTRGQQVTLSCSPISGHRSVSWYQQTPGQGLQFLFEYFSETQRNKGNFPGRFSGRQFSNSRSEMNVSTLELGDSALYLCASSPGTGRDSTEAFFGQGTRLTVV.

The rearrangement links TRBV4-3 to TRBJ1-6; D call uncertain. The germline V gene has CDR1 LGHNA and CDR2 YSLEER. V was pared by 0 bases and J by 9 bases, with 9 bases between. This CDR3 is 14 amino acids long. The CDR3 protein is CASSQEKRGSPLHF. Here the CDR3 DNA reads TGCGCCAGCAGCCAAGAGAAGAGAGGTTCACCCCTCCACTTT.

The chain has TRBV3-1 (or the pseudogene TRBV3-2) and TRBJ2-7; tentative D call: TRBD1 (6 bases). The CDR3 runs 15 residues. The germline CDR1 and CDR2 sequences are LGHDT and YNNKEL (reference sequence). V lost 1 base and J lost 4, with 14 bases in between. CDR3 residues: CASSQAGTGPYEQYF. CDR3 coding DNA: TGTGCCAGCAGCCAAGCGGGCACAGGGCCATACGAGCAGTACTTC.

The chain uses TRBV29-1 and TRBJ2-2, with a weak D call TRBD2 (5 bases). The ends were cut back, 6 bases at V and 3 bases at J, with 5 bases in the middle. Germline CDR1 SQVTM, CDR2 ANQGSEA. The CDR3 contains 11 residues. CDR3 loop: CSVEDTGELFF. The DNA for the CDR3 is TGCAGCGTGGAGGACACCGGGGAGCTGTTTTTT.

The chain couples TRBV19 to TRBJ1-2, with 9 bases identical to TRBD1. Trimming at V came to 10 bases and at J to 14 bases, leaving 11 bases not matched to a gene. The CDR3 totals 11 residues. The germline CDR1 and CDR2 sequences are LNHDA and SQIVND (reference sequence). Here the CDR3 DNA reads TGTGCCACTACGGAACAGGGGGCATGGACCTTC. Residues: CATTEQGAWTF.

V gene TRBV5-6 combines with J gene TRBJ1-2; 8 bases match TRBD1. This CDR3 contains 15 residues. Germline V gene data show CDR1 as SGHDT and CDR2 as YYEEEE. V shed 2 bases, J shed 4 bases, and the junction held 7 bases outside the gene matches. The CDR3 region is CASSFLGQGGYGYTF. In nucleotides, the CDR3 is TGTGCCAGCAGCTTCCTCGGACAGGGTGGCTATGGCTACACCTTC.